Given below is one T cell receptor beta chain in context. The sample belongs to a study of blood T cell repertoires in COVID-19. About the research overall: Acute-phase and convalescent COVID-19 samples originated in the United States, Italy and Spain.

Only in-frame clones appear in the TCRdb table, and some are missing; sequencing was by immunoSEQ multiplex PCR. The sample contains over 90,000 clones, 80% to 95% of which appear only once. Germline-derived CDR1 and CDR2 are MNHEY and SVGEGT. The CDR3 spans 15 residues. V dropped 2 bases and J dropped 2 bases, with 12 bases sitting between them. The gene calls are TRBV6-2 or TRBV6-3 and TRBJ2-5; a possible D gene is TRBD2 (6 bases). The TCR was taken from a woman aged 45-59 years with COVID-19, enrolled during active disease. Sequencing input: peripheral blood. CDR3 DNA: TGTGCCAGCAGTTACGGGGGGATGGGGCAAGAGACCCAGTACTTC. This encodes CASSYGGMGQETQYF.